The 15 T cell receptor beta chains below come from one sample, sequenced in a study of PD-1 blockade in classical Hodgkin lymphoma (dated by TCRdb to the early 2020s). The library was prepared using the immunoSEQ multiplex PCR assay. As stored in TCRdb, this immuneACCESS dataset retains in-frame rearrangements with V and J assigned. A fraction of the clones does not appear; measured against another copy, unresolved V genes explain less than half of the discrepancy, and the remainder lacks a known reason. Counted in this sample were about 11,000 clones; 70% to 80% of them appeared once. The ten largest account for around 23% of the sample. Read against the paper, the sample's time point label means: cycle 1 day 1 (C1D1), immediately before nivolumab initiation. All trial patients had relapsed after autologous stem cell transplantation, with cohorts A, B and C differing in prior brentuximab vedotin exposure.

The sequenced sample was peripheral blood mononuclear cells (PBMCs), obtained at baseline. Source of these receptors: a human donor with classical Hodgkin lymphoma.

J is TRBJ2-7 and V is TRBV7-9; D perhaps matches TRBD1 (5 bases). Per the germline V gene, CDR1 is SEHNR and CDR2 is FQNEAQ (reference sequence). The CDR3 loop spans 15 amino acids. Trimming removed 5 bases at V and 0 bases at J, with 14 bases between. The CDR3 DNA sequence: TGTGCCAGCAGCCCTAGGACACACGGCTCCTACGAGCAGTACTTC. This gives the protein CASSPRTHGSYEQYF.

The chain is built from TRBV4-2 and TRBJ2-5; 10 bases align to TRBD2. Losses at the gene ends were 2 bases for V and 0 bases for J; bases not matched to a gene: 9. The CDR3 extends over 18 amino acids. The germline CDR1 and CDR2 sequences are LGHNA and YNFKEQ. The DNA for the CDR3 is TGTGCCAGCAGCCAAATAGCTAGCGGGAGTAGGTACCAAGAGACCCAGTACTTC. It specifies CASSQIASGSRYQETQYF.

This chain links TRBV4-2 with TRBJ2-1, with 7 bases fitting TRBD2. V dropped 4 bases and J dropped 5; count of bases not matched to a gene: 17. Germline values: CDR1 LGHNA, CDR2 YNFKEQ. The CDR3 has 18 amino acids. The CDR3 nucleotides are TGTGCCAGCAGCCTGGTGGGGGGGGAGGCCGGATCCGACAATGAGCAGTTCTTC. It specifies CASSLVGGEAGSDNEQFF.

CDR3 sequence reads: CASSLSRDYSFF. The DNA for the CDR3 is TGTGCCAGCAGCTTATCCCGGGACTATTCGTTCTTC. J is TRBJ2-1 and V is TRBV11-2, with TRBD2 matching over 7 bases. This CDR3 is 12 amino acids long. Unmatched junction bases numbered 7, after V lost 2 bases and J lost 15 bases. Germline V lookup: CDR1 SGHAT, CDR2 FQNNGV.

The V and J genes are TRBV7-6 and TRBJ1-3; D is ambiguous. Trimming shortened V by 4 bases and J by 3 bases, and 13 bases separated the two germline ends. The germline V gene has CDR1 SGHVS and CDR2 FNYEAQ. CDR3 length: 15 amino acids. This chain's CDR3 is CASSSPHGSGNTIYF. DNA for the CDR3: TGTGCCAGCAGCTCCCCTCATGGGAGTGGAAACACCATATATTTT. Based on the CDR3 plus reference TRBV7-6 and TRBJ1-3, the full variable domain is GAGVSQSPRYKVTKRGQDVALRCDPISGHVSLYWYRQALGQGPEFLTYFNYEAQQDKSGLPNDRFSAERPEGSISTLTIQRTEQRDSAMYRCASSSPHGSGNTIYFGEGSWLTVV.

The chain is built from TRBV28 and TRBJ1-5; D uncertain. There are 13 residues in the CDR3. Germline V gene lookup returns CDR1 MDHEN and CDR2 SYDVKM. The germline V and J ends were trimmed by 2 bases and 5 bases, with 7 bases remaining between them. In nucleotides, the CDR3 is TGTGCCAGCAGTTTACAGAGAGATCAGCCCCAGCATTTT. Amino acids: CASSLQRDQPQHF.

The chain recombines TRBV27 with TRBJ2-2, with TRBD1 matching over 10 bases. Germline CDR1 MNHEY, CDR2 SMNVEV (reference sequence). Trimming cost V 6 bases and J 6 bases; bases outside gene matches: 10. The CDR3 spans 16 residues. As DNA, the CDR3 is TGTGCCAGCAGCAAAGCGACAGGGGGCGGTTCCGGGGAGCTGTTTTTT. Translating it yields CASSKATGGGSGELFF.

This clone was seen only once. The genes are TRBV15 and TRBJ1-5; D gene unclear. V lost 1 base and J lost 5, with 3 bases in between. The germline CDR1 and CDR2 sequences are LNHNV and YYDKDF (reference sequence). There are 12 residues in the CDR3. The CDR3 here is CATSRGDQPQHF. The CDR3 DNA sequence: TGTGCCACCAGCAGAGGGGATCAGCCCCAGCATTTT.

This chain uses TRBV11-2 with TRBJ2-7, with D unresolved. CDR1 is SGHAT and CDR2 is FQNNGV in the germline V gene. The CDR3 is 14 residues long. Trimming removed 5 bases from V and 3 bases from J, with 14 bases in between. The chain's CDR3 is CASSVPGLGYEQYF. CDR3 sequence (DNA): TGTGCCAGCAGCGTCCCTGGGTTAGGCTACGAGCAGTACTTC.

This chain uses TRBV9 with TRBJ2-2, with no clear D. This CDR3 has 14 amino acids. Looked up from germline, CDR1 is SGDLS and CDR2 is YYNGEE. The germline V and J ends were trimmed by 3 bases and 6 bases, with 12 bases remaining between them. Here the CDR3 reads CASSDLGWAGELFF. CDR3 DNA: TGTGCCAGCAGCGATCTAGGATGGGCCGGGGAGCTGTTTTTT.

V usage is TRBV5-1 and J usage is TRBJ2-1; D remains unclear. CDR3 length equals 15 residues. CDR1 is SGHRS, CDR2 YFSETQ, per germline. V lost 0 bases, J lost 4 bases, and 11 bases lay in between. The CDR3 is CASSLAGAVYNEQFF. The CDR3 DNA sequence: TGCGCCAGCAGCTTGGCAGGTGCGGTATACAATGAGCAGTTCTTC.

In its sample, this clone was seen a few times. The chain couples TRBV5-6 to TRBJ2-7; 10 positions match TRBD1. The CDR3 runs to 16 residues. Germline V gene lookup returns CDR1 SGHDT and CDR2 YYEEEE. The junction had 8 bases not matched to a gene; V was cut back by 0 bases and J by 5 bases. The chain's CDR3 is CASSLAFWDRGHEQYF. The CDR3 DNA is TGTGCCAGCAGCTTGGCCTTTTGGGACAGGGGCCACGAGCAGTACTTC. The variable domain in full, with the rest retrieved from reference TRBV5-6 and TRBJ2-7, is DAGVTQSPTHLIKTRGQQVTLRCSPKSGHDTVSWYQQALGQGPQFIFQYYEEEERQRGNFPDRFSGHQFPNYSSELNVNALLLGDSALYLCASSLAFWDRGHEQYFGPGTRLTVT.

This chain uses TRBV10-3 with TRBJ2-3; D gene unclear. Trimming removed 7 bases from V and 2 bases from J, with 13 bases in between. The CDR3 is 14 residues long. Germline CDR1 and CDR2: ENHRY and SYGVKD. The CDR3: CAIKPTRDTDTQYF. DNA of the CDR3: TGTGCCATCAAGCCAACCAGAGACACAGATACGCAGTATTTT.

CDR3 sequence (DNA): TGTGCCAGCAGCTTACGGGGGGCCGATGAGCAGTTCTTC. Translation: CASSLRGADEQFF. The V gene is TRBV11-2, the J gene TRBJ2-1; D perhaps matches TRBD2 (7 bases). This CDR3 is built from 13 residues. Germline values: CDR1 SGHAT, CDR2 FQNNGV. V was shortened by 2 bases and J by 8 bases, with 10 bases between the two germline ends.

This sequence joins TRBV6-8 and TRBJ2-1; D not resolved. From germline, CDR1 is MNHGY and CDR2 SAAAGT. V gave up 6 bases and J gave up 0 bases, with 18 bases separating them. The CDR3 extends over 17 amino acids. CDR3 region: CASSPNVAIYSYNEQFF. CDR3 bases: TGTGCCAGCAGCCCGAATGTGGCTATCTACTCCTACAATGAGCAGTTCTTC.